The 21 T cell receptor beta chains listed next were all sequenced from one sample in a study of neurological immune-mediated disorders. Each CDR3 protein is one row after TCRdb ran MiXCR on the 5' RACE reads. Of 20,000 to 25,000 distinct CDR3 sequences detected, about 6% appear once; the ten largest clones hold approximately 49%. Sequenced input: CD8+ T cells from blood. The origin of the receptors is a man younger than 35 in good health.

At least ten counts were recorded for this clonotype. The chain links TRBV10-3 to TRBJ2-3, with 11 bases matching TRBD2. This CDR3 contains 16 residues. V dropped 7 bases and J dropped 0; count of bases not matched to a gene: 6. Germline V CDR1 and CDR2: ENHRY, SYGVKD. The CDR3: CAITATSGVSTDTQYF. The CDR3 nucleotides are TGTGCCATCACCGCGACTAGCGGGGTCAGCACAGATACGCAGTATTTT.

This clonotype occurred many times. The chain carries TRBV11-2 and TRBJ2-1; a weak D match, TRBD2 (6 bases). Between the trimmed V and J ends, which lost 6 bases and 5 bases, there was a span of 14 bases. Germline V gene sequence: CDR1 SGHAT, CDR2 FQNNGV. CDR3 length: 14 amino acids. Here the CDR3 DNA reads TGTGCCAGCAGACTCGCGGGGCAGAACAATGAGCAGTTCTTC. Translated, it gives CASRLAGQNNEQFF.

Many counts were recorded for this clonotype. The J gene is TRBJ2-1, the V gene TRBV7-6; 10 bases match TRBD1. Germline CDR1 is SGHVS and CDR2 is FNYEAQ. The ends lost 1 base at V and 8 bases at J; junction bases unmatched: 5. This CDR3 comprises 15 residues. CDR3 in DNA: TGTGCCAGCAGCTTAGGCTTAGGGACAGGGGATGAGCAGTTCTTC. Residues: CASSLGLGTGDEQFF.

This clonotype was observed many times. The rearrangement joins TRBV6-5 to TRBJ2-3; a possible D gene is TRBD2 (6 bases). This CDR3 comprises 17 residues. Trimming cost V 0 bases and J 1 base, with 14 bases left between them. Germline CDR1 reads MNHEY; CDR2 reads SVGAGI. The CDR3 sequence is CASSYSPGDPRTDTQYF. In DNA, the CDR3 is TGTGCCAGCAGTTACTCTCCGGGGGACCCCCGCACAGATACGCAGTATTTT.

This clonotype has a count of ten or more. V and J are TRBV7-2 and TRBJ1-3; 10 bases align to TRBD1. The germline V gene encodes CDR1 SGHTA and CDR2 FQGNSA. CDR3 length: 18 residues. V was pared by 4 bases and J by 2 bases, with 11 bases of the junction left unmatched. The CDR3 DNA follows: TGTGCCAGCAGCTCGTTTACACTGGGGACAGGGGCTGGAAACACCATATATTTT. It yields the protein CASSSFTLGTGAGNTIYF.

This clonotype has a count of ten or more. The J gene is TRBJ2-1, the V gene TRBV20-1; the match to TRBD1 covers 8 bases. CDR3 length equals 15 residues. The germline gives CDR1 DFQATT, CDR2 SNEGSKA (reference sequence). After removal of 5 bases from V and 1 base from J, the junction contained 7 bases not matched to a gene. In DNA, the CDR3 is TGCAGTGCTGAAACAGGGGGTAATTCCTACAATGAGCAGTTCTTC. Protein sequence: CSAETGGNSYNEQFF.

This clonotype occurred a few times. The CDR3 nucleotides read TGTGCCAGCAGTTTGGACACCCAAGAGACCCAGTACTTC. It translates to CASSLDTQETQYF. V is TRBV12-3 or TRBV12-4 and J is TRBJ2-5; D perhaps matches TRBD1 (5 bases). V was shortened by 3 bases and J by 1 base, with 6 bases between the two germline ends. The CDR3 totals 13 residues.

This clonotype was picked up many times. This chain joins TRBV6-5 and TRBJ2-7; no firm D call. This CDR3 comprises 12 residues. Trimming shortened V by 4 bases and J by 7 bases, and 11 bases separated the two germline ends. Per germline, CDR1 MNHEY and CDR2 SVGAGI. CDR3 sequence: CASSSTAREQYF. The CDR3 DNA is TGTGCCAGCAGTTCGACCGCGAGGGAGCAGTACTTC.

This clonotype was recorded many times. The gene calls are TRBV7-6 and TRBJ2-7; TRBD2 might be the D (5 bases). CDR1 and CDR2 (germline): SGHVS, FNYEAQ. Between the trimmed V and J ends, which lost 5 bases and 5 bases, there was a span of 10 bases. CDR3 length: 12 amino acids. The CDR3 DNA follows: TGTGCCAGCAGCCCCCTTAGCGACGAGCAGTACTTC. Translation gives CASSPLSDEQYF.

The table lists this clonotype with many counts. This chain uses TRBV6-6 with TRBJ2-2; TRBD1 agrees at 8 bases. The length of the CDR3 is 16 residues. After removal of 6 bases from V and 3 bases from J, the junction contained 9 bases not matched to a gene. Germline assignment: CDR1 MNHNY and CDR2 SVGAGI (reference sequence). DNA of the CDR3: TGTGCCAGCAGCTCTCTCGACAGGGGACACACCGGGGAGCTGTTTTTT. Protein sequence: CASSSLDRGHTGELFF.

This clonotype was observed at least ten times. The chain uses TRBV19 and TRBJ1-1; TRBD1 is a possible D gene (5 bases). Germline CDR1 is LNHDA and CDR2 is SQIVND (reference sequence). The CDR3 has 12 residues. Trimming took off 6 bases at V and 1 base at J, with 6 bases between the two ends. CDR3 DNA sequence: TGTGCCAGTAGCGGGGCGAACACTGAAGCTTTCTTT. Its translation is CASSGANTEAFF. Complete variable domain (other parts from reference TRBV19 and TRBJ1-1): DGGITQSPKYLFRKEGQNVTLSCEQNLNHDAMYWYRQDPGQGLRLIYYSQIVNDFQKGDIAEGYSVSREKKESFPLTVTSAQKNPTAFYLCASSGANTEAFFGQGTRLTVV.

At least ten counts were recorded for this clonotype. The chain carries TRBV20-1 and TRBJ2-1; the D gene is possibly TRBD2 (6 bases). V lost 0 bases to trimming and J lost 0 bases, with 15 bases between them. The germline gives CDR1 DFQATT, CDR2 SNEGSKA (reference sequence). The CDR3 covers 17 residues. The CDR3 DNA reads TGCAGTGCTAGAGATCCATTTGCGGGGAGCTCCTACAATGAGCAGTTCTTC. It translates to CSARDPFAGSSYNEQFF.

V is TRBV1 and J is TRBJ1-1; the DNA was not compared with TRBD1, the D call given in the table. TRBV1 is annotated as a pseudogene. The CDR3 contains 16 residues. CDR3 residues: CTSSHRGGTGTTEAFF. CDR3 in DNA: TGCACCAGCAGCCACCGAGGCGGGACAGGGACCACTGAAGCTTTCTTT.

This clonotype was observed many times. The chain couples TRBV7-8 to TRBJ1-2, with D perhaps matching TRBD1 (6 bases). The CDR3 extends over 15 amino acids. The V end was cut by 6 bases, the J end by 2 bases, with 16 bases between. Germline V lookup: CDR1 SGHVS, CDR2 FQNEAQ. The CDR3 nucleotides read TGTGCCAGCAGTTGGGGGGGCGTAACGAACTATGGCTACACCTTC. Protein product: CASSWGGVTNYGYTF. The entire variable domain, with the rest obtained from reference TRBV7-8 and TRBJ1-2, is as follows: GAGVSQSPRYKVAKRGQDVALRCDPISGHVSLFWYQQALGQGPEFLTYFQNEAQLDKSGLPSDRFFAERPEGSVSTLKIQRTQQEDSAVYLCASSWGGVTNYGYTFGSGTRLTVV.

This clonotype was seen ten or more times. The chain employs TRBV29-1 and TRBJ1-2, with 9 bases aligning to TRBD1. Germline V lookup: CDR1 SQVTM, CDR2 ANQGSEA. The CDR3 has 11 amino acids. The J segment lost 12 bases and the V segment lost 6 bases, leaving 8 bases of the junction unmatched. CDR3 amino acids: CSVETGQGHTF. The CDR3 DNA is TGCAGCGTCGAAACGGGACAGGGCCACACCTTC.

This clonotype was seen at least ten times. The rearrangement links TRBV6-6 to TRBJ1-1; 7 bases are a match to TRBD1. Trimming took 7 bases from V and 4 from J; bases not matched to a gene: 12. The V gene's germline CDR1 is MNHNY and CDR2 SVGAGI (reference sequence). The CDR3 has 15 amino acids. The CDR3 region is CASTLLQGGRTEAFF. The CDR3 bases are TGTGCCAGCACCCTCTTGCAGGGGGGTCGCACTGAAGCTTTCTTT.

This clonotype came up many times. The CDR3 reads CATSAQGAVNGYTF. CDR3 DNA: TGTGCCACCTCGGCACAGGGGGCCGTGAATGGCTACACCTTC. This sequence joins TRBV19 and TRBJ1-2, with 9 bases matching TRBD1. CDR3 length: 14 residues. V lost 10 bases to trimming and J lost 6 bases; unmatched junction nucleotides: 12. Germline CDR1 is LNHDA and CDR2 is SQIVND (reference sequence).

This clonotype was observed at least ten times. V is TRBV12-3 or TRBV12-4 and J is TRBJ1-5; no clear D gene. The CDR3 extends over 13 amino acids. Trimming cost V 0 bases and J 5 bases, with 5 bases left between them. CDR3 residues: CASSLAQYQPQHF. The CDR3 bases are TGTGCCAGCAGTTTAGCACAATATCAGCCCCAGCATTTT.

This clonotype showed up many times. This chain uses TRBV4-3 with TRBJ2-3; D gene unclear. Germline V lookup: CDR1 LGHNA, CDR2 YSLEER. The CDR3 runs 15 residues. Trimming took off 0 bases at V and 3 bases at J, with 10 bases between the two ends. CDR3 sequence (DNA): TGCGCCAGCAGCCAAGATAGCCCCGGGACAGATACGCAGTATTTT. Translated: CASSQDSPGTDTQYF.

This clonotype has at least ten counts. The chain is built from TRBV29-1 and TRBJ1-3; the D is unclear. The CDR3 has 12 amino acids. From germline, CDR1 is SQVTM and CDR2 ANQGSEA. V dropped 4 bases and J dropped 2 bases, with 6 bases sitting between them. The CDR3 nucleotides read TGCAGCGTTGGGACTGCTGGAAACACCATATATTTT. Protein sequence: CSVGTAGNTIYF.

The chain recombines TRBV10-2 with TRBJ1-1; no firm D call. CDR1 and CDR2 from the germline V gene are WSHSY and SAAADI. The V end was cut by 8 bases, the J end by 3 bases, with 13 bases between. The CDR3 runs 13 residues. The CDR3 is CASRGGGDTEAFF. In DNA form, the CDR3 reads TGCGCCAGCCGAGGAGGCGGGGACACTGAAGCTTTCTTT.